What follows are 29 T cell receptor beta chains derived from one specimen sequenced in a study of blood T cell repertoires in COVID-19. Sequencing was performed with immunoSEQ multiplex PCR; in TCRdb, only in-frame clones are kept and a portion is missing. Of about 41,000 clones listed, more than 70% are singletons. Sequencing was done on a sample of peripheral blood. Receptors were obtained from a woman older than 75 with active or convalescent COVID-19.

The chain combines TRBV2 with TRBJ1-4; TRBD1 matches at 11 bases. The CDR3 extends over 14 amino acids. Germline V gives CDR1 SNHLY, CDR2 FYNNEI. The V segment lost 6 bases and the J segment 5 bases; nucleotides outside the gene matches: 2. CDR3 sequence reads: CASRGTGGNEKLFF. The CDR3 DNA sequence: TGTGCCAGCAGGGGGACAGGGGGGAATGAAAAACTGTTTTTT.

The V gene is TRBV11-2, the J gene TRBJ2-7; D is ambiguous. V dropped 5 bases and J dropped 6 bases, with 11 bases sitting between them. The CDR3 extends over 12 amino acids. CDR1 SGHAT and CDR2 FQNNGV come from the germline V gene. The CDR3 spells CASSTGPGEQYF. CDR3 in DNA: TGTGCCAGCAGCACGGGTCCCGGCGAGCAGTACTTC.

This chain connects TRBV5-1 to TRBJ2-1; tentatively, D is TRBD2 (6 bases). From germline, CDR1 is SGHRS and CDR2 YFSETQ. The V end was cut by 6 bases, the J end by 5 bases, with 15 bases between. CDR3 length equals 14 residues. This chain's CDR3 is CASIPIPGDNEQFF. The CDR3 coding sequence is TGCGCCAGCATCCCCATCCCGGGAGACAATGAGCAGTTCTTC.

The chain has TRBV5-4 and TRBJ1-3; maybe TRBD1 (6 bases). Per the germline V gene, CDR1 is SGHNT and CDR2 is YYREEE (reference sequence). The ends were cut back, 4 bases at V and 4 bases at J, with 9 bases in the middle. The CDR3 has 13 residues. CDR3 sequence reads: CASSSDRGNTIYF. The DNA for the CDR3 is TGTGCCAGCAGCAGCGACAGGGGAAACACCATATATTTT.

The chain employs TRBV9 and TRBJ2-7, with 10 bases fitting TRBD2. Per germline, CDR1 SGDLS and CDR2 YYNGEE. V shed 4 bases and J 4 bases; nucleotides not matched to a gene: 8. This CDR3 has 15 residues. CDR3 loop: CASSPTDSGRYEQYF. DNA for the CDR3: TGTGCCAGCAGCCCGACCGATAGCGGGAGGTACGAGCAGTACTTC. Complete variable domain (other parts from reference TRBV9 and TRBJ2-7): DSGVTQTPKHLITATGQRVTLRCSPRSGDLSVYWYQQSLDQGLQFLIQYYNGEERAKGNILERFSAQQFPDLHSELNLSSLELGDSALYFCASSPTDSGRYEQYFGPGTRLTVT.

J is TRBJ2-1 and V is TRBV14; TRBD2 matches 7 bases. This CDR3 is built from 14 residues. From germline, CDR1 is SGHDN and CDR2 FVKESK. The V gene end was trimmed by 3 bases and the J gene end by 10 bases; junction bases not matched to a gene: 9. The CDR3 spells CASSQLGGAGEQFF. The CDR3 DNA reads TGTGCCAGCAGCCAGTTGGGAGGGGCCGGGGAGCAGTTCTTC.

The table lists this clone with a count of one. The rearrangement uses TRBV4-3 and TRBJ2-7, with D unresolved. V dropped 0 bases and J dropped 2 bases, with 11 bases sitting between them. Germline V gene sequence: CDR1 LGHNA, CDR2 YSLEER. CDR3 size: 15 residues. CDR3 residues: CASSQDQAETYEQYF. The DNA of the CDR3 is TGCGCCAGCAGCCAAGATCAGGCCGAAACCTACGAGCAGTACTTC.

The DNA for the CDR3 is TGTGCCAGCAGCTCGACCGGGACAGGGAGTAGAGATACGCAGTATTTT. Protein product: CASSSTGTGSRDTQYF. The V gene is TRBV21-1, the J gene TRBJ2-3; TRBD1, the D gene given by the table, was not confirmed from the DNA. TRBV21-1 is a pseudogene segment. The CDR3 has 16 residues.

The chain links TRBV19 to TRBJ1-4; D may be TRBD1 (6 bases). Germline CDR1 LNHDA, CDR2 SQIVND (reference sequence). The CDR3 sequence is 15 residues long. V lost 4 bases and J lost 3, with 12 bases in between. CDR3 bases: TGTGCCAGTAGTAGGGTGGGGGCGCCTAATGAAAAACTGTTTTTT. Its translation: CASSRVGAPNEKLFF.

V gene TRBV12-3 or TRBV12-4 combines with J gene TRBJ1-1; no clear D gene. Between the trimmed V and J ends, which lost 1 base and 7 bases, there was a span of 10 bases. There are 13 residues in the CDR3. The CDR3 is CASSLEIRREAFF. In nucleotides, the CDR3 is TGTGCCAGCAGTTTAGAAATCAGGCGTGAAGCTTTCTTT.

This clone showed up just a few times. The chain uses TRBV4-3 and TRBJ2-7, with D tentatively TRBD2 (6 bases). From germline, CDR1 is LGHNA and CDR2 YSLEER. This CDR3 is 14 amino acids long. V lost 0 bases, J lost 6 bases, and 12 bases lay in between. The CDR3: CASSQDRRAVEQYF. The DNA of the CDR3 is TGCGCCAGCAGCCAAGATCGGAGGGCCGTCGAGCAGTACTTC.

The CDR3 DNA reads TGCGCCAGCAGCCAAACAGGGGGCTATGGCTACACCTTC. Protein product: CASSQTGGYGYTF. The rearrangement uses TRBV4-1 and TRBJ1-2, with TRBD1 identical over 8 bases. V was pared by 2 bases and J by 4 bases, with 0 bases of the junction left unmatched. This CDR3 comprises 13 residues. Per the germline V gene, CDR1 is MGHRA and CDR2 is YSYEKL.

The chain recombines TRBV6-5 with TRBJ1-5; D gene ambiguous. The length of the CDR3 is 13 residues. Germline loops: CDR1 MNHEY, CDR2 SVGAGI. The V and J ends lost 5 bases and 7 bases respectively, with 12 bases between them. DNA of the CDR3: TGTGCCAGCAGTCCGATGATGGGCCAGCCCCAGCATTTT. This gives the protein CASSPMMGQPQHF.

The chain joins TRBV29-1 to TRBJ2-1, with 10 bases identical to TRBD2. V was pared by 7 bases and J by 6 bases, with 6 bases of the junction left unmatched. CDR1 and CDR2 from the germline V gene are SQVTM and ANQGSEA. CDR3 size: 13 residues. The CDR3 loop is CSGRASGSNEQFF. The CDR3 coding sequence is TGCAGCGGGAGGGCTAGCGGGAGCAATGAGCAGTTCTTC.

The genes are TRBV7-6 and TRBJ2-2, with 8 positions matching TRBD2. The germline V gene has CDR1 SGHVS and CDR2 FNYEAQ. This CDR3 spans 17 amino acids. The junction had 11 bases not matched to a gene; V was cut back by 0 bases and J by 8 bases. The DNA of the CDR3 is TGTGCCAGCAGCTTAGCTCTCCGGAGCGGGAGCTCTGGGGAGCTGTTTTTT. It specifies CASSLALRSGSSGELFF.

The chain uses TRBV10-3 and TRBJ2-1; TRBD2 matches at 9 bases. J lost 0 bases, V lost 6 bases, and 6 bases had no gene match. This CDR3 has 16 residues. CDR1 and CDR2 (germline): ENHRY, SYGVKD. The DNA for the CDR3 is TGTGCCATCAGCAGCCCGGGACTAGCCTCCTACAATGAGCAGTTCTTC. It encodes CAISSPGLASYNEQFF.

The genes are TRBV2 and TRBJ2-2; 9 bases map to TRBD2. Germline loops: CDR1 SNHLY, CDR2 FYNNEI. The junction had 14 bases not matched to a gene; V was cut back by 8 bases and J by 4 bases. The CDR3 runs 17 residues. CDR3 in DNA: TGTGCCAGCTGTTGGGGGGCGGGAGGGCCGTCCACCGGGGAGCTGTTTTTT. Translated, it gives CASCWGAGGPSTGELFF.

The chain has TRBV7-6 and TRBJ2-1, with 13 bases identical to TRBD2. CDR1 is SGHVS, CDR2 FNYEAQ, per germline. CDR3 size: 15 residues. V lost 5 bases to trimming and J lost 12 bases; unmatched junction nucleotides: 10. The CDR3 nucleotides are TGTGCCAGCAGCCGAGGACTAGCGGGAGAAGATGGGCAGTTCTTC. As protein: CASSRGLAGEDGQFF.

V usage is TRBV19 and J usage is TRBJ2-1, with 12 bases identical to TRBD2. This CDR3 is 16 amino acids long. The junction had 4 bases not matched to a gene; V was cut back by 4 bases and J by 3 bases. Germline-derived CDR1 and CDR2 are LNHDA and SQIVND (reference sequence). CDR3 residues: CASSTRTSGNYNEQFF. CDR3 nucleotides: TGTGCCAGTAGTACTCGGACTAGCGGGAACTACAATGAGCAGTTCTTC.

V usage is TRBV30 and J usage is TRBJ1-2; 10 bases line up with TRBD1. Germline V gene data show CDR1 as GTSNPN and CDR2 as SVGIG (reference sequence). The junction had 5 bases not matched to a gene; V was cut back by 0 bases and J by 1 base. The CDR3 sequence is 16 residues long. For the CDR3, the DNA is TGTGCCTGGAGTGTGGGGACAGGGGCCGGTAACTATGGCTACACCTTC. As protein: CAWSVGTGAGNYGYTF.

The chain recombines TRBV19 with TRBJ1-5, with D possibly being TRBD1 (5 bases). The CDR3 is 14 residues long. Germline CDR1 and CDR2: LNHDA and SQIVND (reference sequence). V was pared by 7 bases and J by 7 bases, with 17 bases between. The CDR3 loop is CASKKTEVGQPQHF. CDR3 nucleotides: TGTGCCAGTAAAAAGACAGAGGTCGGGCAGCCCCAGCATTTT.

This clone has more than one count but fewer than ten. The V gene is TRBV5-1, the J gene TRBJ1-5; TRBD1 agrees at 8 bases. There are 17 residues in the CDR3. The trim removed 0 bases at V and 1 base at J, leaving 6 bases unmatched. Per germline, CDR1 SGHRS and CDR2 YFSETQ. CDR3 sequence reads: CASSLDPTGVSNQPQHF. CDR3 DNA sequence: TGCGCCAGCAGCTTGGACCCGACAGGGGTAAGCAATCAGCCCCAGCATTTT.

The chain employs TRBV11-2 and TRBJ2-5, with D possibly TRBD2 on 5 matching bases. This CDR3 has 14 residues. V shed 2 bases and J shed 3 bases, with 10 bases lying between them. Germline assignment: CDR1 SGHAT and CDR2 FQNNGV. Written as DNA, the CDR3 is TGTGCCAGCAGCTTACAGTCTAGCAAAGAGACCCAGTACTTC. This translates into CASSLQSSKETQYF.

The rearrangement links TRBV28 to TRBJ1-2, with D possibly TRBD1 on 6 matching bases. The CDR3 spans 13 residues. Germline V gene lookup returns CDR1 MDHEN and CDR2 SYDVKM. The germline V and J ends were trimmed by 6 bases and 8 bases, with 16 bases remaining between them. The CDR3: CASRMSGVDGYTF. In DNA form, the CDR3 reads TGTGCCAGCAGGATGTCAGGGGTAGACGGCTACACCTTC.

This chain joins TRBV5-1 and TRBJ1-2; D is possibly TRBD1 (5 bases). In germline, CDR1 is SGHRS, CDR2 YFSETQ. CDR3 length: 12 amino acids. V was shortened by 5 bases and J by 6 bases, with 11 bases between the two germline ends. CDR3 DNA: TGCGCCAGCAGTCTACAGGCTCATGGCTACACCTTC. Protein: CASSLQAHGYTF.

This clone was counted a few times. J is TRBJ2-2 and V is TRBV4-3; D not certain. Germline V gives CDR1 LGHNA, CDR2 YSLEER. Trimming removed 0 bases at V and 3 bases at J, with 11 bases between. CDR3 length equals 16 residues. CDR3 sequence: CASSQELLKDTGELFF. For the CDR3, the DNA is TGCGCCAGCAGCCAAGAGCTATTGAAAGACACCGGGGAGCTGTTTTTT.

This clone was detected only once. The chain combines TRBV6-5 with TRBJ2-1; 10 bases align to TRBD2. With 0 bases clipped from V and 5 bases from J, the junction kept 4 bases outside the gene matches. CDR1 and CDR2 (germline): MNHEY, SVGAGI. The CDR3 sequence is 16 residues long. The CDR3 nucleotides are TGTGCCAGCAGTTACTCGCCTAGCGGGAGCAACAATGAGCAGTTCTTC. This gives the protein CASSYSPSGSNNEQFF.

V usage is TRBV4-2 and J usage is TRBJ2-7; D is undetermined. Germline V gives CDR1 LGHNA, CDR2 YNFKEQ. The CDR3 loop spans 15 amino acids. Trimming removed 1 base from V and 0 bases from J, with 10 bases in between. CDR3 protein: CASSQGLGSSYEQYF. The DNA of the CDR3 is TGTGCCAGCAGCCAAGGTTTGGGCAGCTCCTACGAGCAGTACTTC.

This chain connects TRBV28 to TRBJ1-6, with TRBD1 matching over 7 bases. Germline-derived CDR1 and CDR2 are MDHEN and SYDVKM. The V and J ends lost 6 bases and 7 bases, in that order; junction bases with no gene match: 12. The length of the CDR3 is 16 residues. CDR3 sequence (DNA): TGTGCCAGCAGCTTAAAGACAGGGTCCAACAATTCACCCCTCCACTTT. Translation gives CASSLKTGSNNSPLHF.